Below are 14 T cell receptor beta chains sequenced from a single sample in a study of human T cells and chemical hapten exposure. TCRdb re-derived calls from the RACE reads in MiXCR, one entry per CDR3 protein. The profile shows fewer than 200,000 distinct CDR3 sequences, about 30% of them singletons. Time point indicated: patch test 3, about 24 weeks after DPC sensitization. As for treatment: therapeutic diphenylcyclopropenone sensitization with weekly scalp DPC. The specimen was whole blood, collected in connection with sensitization to the hapten diphenylcyclopropenone (DPC). The receptors here all came from a young woman with alopecia areata. Some clones in this sample may be carry-over from other donors' samples.

J is TRBJ2-3 and V is TRBV20-1; 8 nucleotides agree with TRBD2. V was clipped by 6 bases and J by 3 bases; unmatched bases: 17. This CDR3 is 17 amino acids long. Germline V gene sequence: CDR1 DFQATT, CDR2 SNEGSKA (reference sequence). The chain's CDR3 is CSALGGAGGPGTDTQYF. Here the CDR3 DNA reads TGCAGTGCCCTTGGGGGGGCGGGAGGTCCGGGGACAGATACGCAGTATTTT.

The V and J genes are TRBV29-1 and TRBJ2-1, with a weak D call TRBD1 (6 bases). Germline V CDR1 and CDR2: SQVTM, ANQGSEA. This CDR3 comprises 13 residues. Between the trimmed V and J ends, which lost 7 bases and 0 bases, there was a span of 10 bases. The DNA for the CDR3 is TGCAGCGAGGCGGACAGCTCCTACAATGAGCAGTTCTTC. The encoded protein is CSEADSSYNEQFF.

The V and J genes are TRBV4-1 and TRBJ2-1, with D perhaps matching TRBD2 (5 bases). Deletions cut 1 base from V and 6 bases from J, with 7 bases between. The CDR3 has 13 amino acids. The germline gives CDR1 MGHRA, CDR2 YSYEKL. The CDR3 loop reads CASSQGTSNEQFF. The CDR3 nucleotides are TGCGCCAGCAGCCAAGGGACTTCCAATGAGCAGTTCTTC.

V usage is TRBV4-1 and J usage is TRBJ1-6, with 9 bases matching TRBD1. Trimming cost V 2 bases and J 8 bases; bases outside gene matches: 1. Germline lookup yields CDR1 MGHRA and CDR2 YSYEKL. The CDR3 has 14 residues. CDR3 sequence: CASSQRDRDSPLHF. For the CDR3, the DNA is TGCGCCAGCAGCCAAAGGGACAGGGATTCACCCCTCCACTTT.

In its sample, this clonotype was seen a few times. The chain couples TRBV9 to TRBJ2-7; TRBD1 might be the D (5 bases). Germline loops: CDR1 SGDLS, CDR2 YYNGEE. V was cut by 3 bases and J by 6 bases, with 10 bases left in between. CDR3 length: 12 amino acids. CDR3 loop: CASSDQGGEQYF. DNA of the CDR3: TGTGCCAGCAGCGACCAGGGTGGCGAGCAGTACTTC.

There are a few counts of this clonotype. The V gene is TRBV7-6, the J gene TRBJ2-7, with a possible D match to TRBD2 (6 bases). Germline lookup yields CDR1 SGHVS and CDR2 FNYEAQ. Trimming removed 5 bases at V and 0 bases at J, with 14 bases between. The CDR3 loop spans 15 amino acids. This CDR3 is CASSTSGSSSYEQYF. DNA of the CDR3: TGTGCCAGCAGCACCAGCGGGTCATCCTCCTACGAGCAGTACTTC. Using reference TRBV7-6 and TRBJ2-7 for the parts outside the CDR3, the full variable domain is GAGVSQSPRYKVTKRGQDVALRCDPISGHVSLYWYRQALGQGPEFLTYFNYEAQQDKSGLPNDRFSAERPEGSISTLTIQRTEQRDSAMYRCASSTSGSSSYEQYFGPGTRLTVT.

There are a few counts of this clonotype. This chain connects TRBV29-1 to TRBJ1-1, with D unclear. Germline assignment: CDR1 SQVTM and CDR2 ANQGSEA. Trimming removed 2 bases at V and 1 base at J, with 8 bases between. The CDR3 sequence is 13 residues long. CDR3 loop: CSVEPTANTEAFF. In nucleotides, the CDR3 is TGCAGCGTTGAACCAACAGCGAACACTGAAGCTTTCTTT. Looking up the rest from reference TRBV29-1 and TRBJ1-1 gives the full variable domain: SAVISQKPSRDICQRGTSLTIQCQVDSQVTMMFWYRQQPGQSLTLIATANQGSEATYESGFVIDKFPISRPNLTFSTLTVSNMSPEDSSIYLCSVEPTANTEAFFGQGTRLTVV.

This chain joins TRBV2 and TRBJ2-7, with 7 bases lining up with TRBD1. Germline-derived CDR1 and CDR2 are SNHLY and FYNNEI. Germline trimming cut 3 bases from V and 2 bases from J; bases unmatched to any gene: 7. This CDR3 has 15 amino acids. CDR3 in DNA: TGTGCCAGCAGTGACCTTTACAGGGGAACCTACGAGCAGTACTTC. Amino acids: CASSDLYRGTYEQYF.

The chain uses TRBV11-2 and TRBJ2-5; D unclear. Germline V gene sequence: CDR1 SGHAT, CDR2 FQNNGV. CDR3 length: 11 amino acids. V lost 3 bases and J lost 9, with 8 bases in between. The CDR3 here is CASSFTVAQYF. DNA for the CDR3: TGTGCCAGCAGCTTCACTGTGGCCCAGTACTTC.

A few counts support this clonotype. The chain combines TRBV27 with TRBJ1-2; perhaps TRBD1 as D (5 bases). V gave up 3 bases and J gave up 6 bases, with 17 bases separating them. The length of the CDR3 is 15 residues. From germline, CDR1 is MNHEY and CDR2 SMNVEV (reference sequence). CDR3 loop: CASSFRLGGGDGYTF. CDR3 nucleotide sequence: TGTGCCAGCAGTTTCCGGCTTGGGGGAGGGGATGGCTACACCTTC.

The CDR3 region has the DNA TGTGCCAGCAGCTATACAGAAGCAGATACGCAGTATTTT. It translates to CASSYTEADTQYF. The chain couples TRBV14 to TRBJ2-3; D not resolved. Germline CDR1 reads SGHDN; CDR2 reads FVKESK. This CDR3 has 13 amino acids. With 5 bases removed from V and 4 bases from J, the gap between germline ends came to 10 bases.

The chain carries TRBV25-1 and TRBJ2-1, with 13 bases lining up with TRBD2. Per the germline V gene, CDR1 is MGHDK and CDR2 is SYGVNS. Losses at the gene ends were 5 bases for V and 0 bases for J; bases not matched to a gene: 10. The CDR3 extends over 19 amino acids. The CDR3 nucleotides read TGTGCCAGCAGTTTCCTCGGGACTAGCGGGAAGAGCTCCTACAATGAGCAGTTCTTC. Amino acid sequence: CASSFLGTSGKSSYNEQFF.

The table lists this clonotype with a few counts. The rearrangement links TRBV15 to TRBJ2-1, with a possible D match to TRBD2 (5 bases). CDR3 length: 15 amino acids. CDR1 is LNHNV and CDR2 is YYDKDF in the germline V gene (reference sequence). V was trimmed by 5 bases and J by 6 bases, leaving 17 bases between them. The CDR3 region has the DNA TGTGCCACCAGCCGCGCAAGCGGTAGACCCAATGAGCAGTTCTTC. Translated: CATSRASGRPNEQFF. The whole variable domain, filled in from reference TRBV15 and TRBJ2-1, reads DAMVIQNPRYQVTQFGKPVTLSCSQTLNHNVMYWYQQKSSQAPKLLFHYYDKDFNNEADTPDNFQSRRPNTSFCFLDIRSPGLGDTAMYLCATSRASGRPNEQFFGPGTRLTVL.

The chain has TRBV4-1 and TRBJ2-7, with 8 bases fitting TRBD1. Germline lookup yields CDR1 MGHRA and CDR2 YSYEKL. J lost 0 bases, V lost 3 bases, and 4 bases had no gene match. CDR3 length equals 15 residues. CDR3 sequence (DNA): TGCGCCAGCAGCCACCCGGGACAGGACTCCTACGAGCAGTACTTC. This gives the protein CASSHPGQDSYEQYF.